The clone carrying this T cell receptor (beta chain) has a count of ten or more. Germline is not matched at one junction end, which may reflect a read error. This library used roughly 400 ng RNA and molecular barcoded adaptors spanning alpha/delta and beta/gamma chains. TCRdb called the reads again in MiXCR, with one record for every CDR3 protein. Of 35,000 to 40,000 distinct CDR3 sequences in the sample, about an eighth were seen once. These data originate in a study of read filtering for tumor transcriptome and immune sequencing. Looked up from germline, CDR1 is SEHNR and CDR2 is FQNEAQ (reference sequence). CDR3 length equals 15 residues.

This receptor was obtained from a donor at least 40 years old with multiple myeloma. The specimen sequenced was a population of CD138-negative cells sorted from bone marrow. This sequence joins TRBV7-9 and TRBJ2-1; TRBD2 matches at 8 bases. CDR3 in DNA: TGTGCCAGCAGCATAGCGGGAAGGGGTGACAATGAGCAGTTCTTC. Amino acids: CASSIAGRGDNEQFF.